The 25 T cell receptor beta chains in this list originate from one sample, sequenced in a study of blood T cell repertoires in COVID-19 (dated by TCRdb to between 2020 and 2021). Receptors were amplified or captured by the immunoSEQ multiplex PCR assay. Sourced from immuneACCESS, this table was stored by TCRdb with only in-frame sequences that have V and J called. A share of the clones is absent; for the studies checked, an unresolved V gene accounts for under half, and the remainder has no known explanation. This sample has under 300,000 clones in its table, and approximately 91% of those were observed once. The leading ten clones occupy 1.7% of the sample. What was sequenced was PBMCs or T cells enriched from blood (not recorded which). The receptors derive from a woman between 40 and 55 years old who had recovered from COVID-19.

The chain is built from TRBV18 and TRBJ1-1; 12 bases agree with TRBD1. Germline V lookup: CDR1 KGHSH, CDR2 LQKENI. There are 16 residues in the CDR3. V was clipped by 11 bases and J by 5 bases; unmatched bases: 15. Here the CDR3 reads CAGRGQGARGVTEAFF. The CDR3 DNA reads TGTGCCGGACGGGGACAGGGGGCGCGAGGCGTTACTGAAGCTTTCTTT.

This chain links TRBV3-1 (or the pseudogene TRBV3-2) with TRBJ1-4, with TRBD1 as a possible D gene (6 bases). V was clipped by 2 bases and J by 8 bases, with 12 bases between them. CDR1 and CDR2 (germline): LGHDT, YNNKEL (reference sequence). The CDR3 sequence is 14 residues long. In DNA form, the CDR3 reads TGTGCCAGCAGCCAACGGGCAGGGGTAGAAAAACTGTTTTTT. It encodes CASSQRAGVEKLFF.

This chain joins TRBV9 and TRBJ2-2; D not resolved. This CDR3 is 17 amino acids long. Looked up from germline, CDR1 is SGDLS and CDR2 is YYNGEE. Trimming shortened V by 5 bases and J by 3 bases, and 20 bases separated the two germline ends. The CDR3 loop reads CASSIDFPDTYTGELFF. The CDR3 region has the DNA TGTGCCAGCAGTATAGACTTCCCCGATACTTACACCGGGGAGCTGTTTTTT.

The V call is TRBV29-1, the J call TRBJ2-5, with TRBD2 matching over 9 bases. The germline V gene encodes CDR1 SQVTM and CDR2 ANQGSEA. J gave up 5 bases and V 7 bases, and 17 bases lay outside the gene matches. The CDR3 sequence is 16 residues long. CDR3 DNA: TGCAGCGCCCGGGCTGGGGCGGGGGGGCATCGTGAGACCCAGTACTTC. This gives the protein CSARAGAGGHRETQYF.

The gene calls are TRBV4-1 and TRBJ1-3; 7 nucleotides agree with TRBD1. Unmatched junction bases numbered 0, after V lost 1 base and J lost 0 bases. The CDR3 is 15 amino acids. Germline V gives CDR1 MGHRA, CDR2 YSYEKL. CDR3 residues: CASSQGDSSGNTIYF. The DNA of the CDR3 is TGCGCCAGCAGCCAAGGGGACAGCTCTGGAAACACCATATATTTT.

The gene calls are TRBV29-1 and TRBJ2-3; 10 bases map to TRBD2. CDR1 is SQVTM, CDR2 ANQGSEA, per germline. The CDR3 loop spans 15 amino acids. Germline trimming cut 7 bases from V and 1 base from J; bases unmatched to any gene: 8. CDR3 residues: CSAHPSGSGTDTQYF. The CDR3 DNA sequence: TGCAGCGCCCACCCTAGCGGGAGCGGCACAGATACGCAGTATTTT.

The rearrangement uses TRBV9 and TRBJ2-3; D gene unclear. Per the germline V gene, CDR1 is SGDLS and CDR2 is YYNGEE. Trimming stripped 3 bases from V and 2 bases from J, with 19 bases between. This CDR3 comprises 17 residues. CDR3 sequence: CASSAHLAANSTDTQYF. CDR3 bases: TGTGCCAGCAGCGCCCATTTGGCGGCGAATTCCACAGATACGCAGTATTTT.

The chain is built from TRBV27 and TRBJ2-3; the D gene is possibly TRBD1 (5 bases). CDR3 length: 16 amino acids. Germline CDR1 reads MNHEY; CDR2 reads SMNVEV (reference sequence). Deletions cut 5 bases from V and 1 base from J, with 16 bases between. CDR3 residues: CASSPLSFRGTDTQYF. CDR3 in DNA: TGTGCCAGCAGTCCACTATCTTTCAGGGGCACAGATACGCAGTATTTT.

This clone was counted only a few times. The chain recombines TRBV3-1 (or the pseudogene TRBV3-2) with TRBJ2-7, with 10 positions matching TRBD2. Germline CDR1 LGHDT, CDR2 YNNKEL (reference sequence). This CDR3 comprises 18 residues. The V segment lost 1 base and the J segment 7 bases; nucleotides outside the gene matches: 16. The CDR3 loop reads CASSQVSSTSGTLREQYF. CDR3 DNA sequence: TGTGCCAGCAGCCAAGTTTCATCCACTAGCGGGACCTTGAGGGAGCAGTACTTC.

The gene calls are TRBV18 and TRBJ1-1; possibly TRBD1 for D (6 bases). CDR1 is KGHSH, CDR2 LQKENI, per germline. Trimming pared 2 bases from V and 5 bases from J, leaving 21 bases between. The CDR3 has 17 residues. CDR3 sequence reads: CASSPDWGGSVGTEAFF. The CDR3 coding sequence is TGTGCCAGCTCACCAGATTGGGGGGGCAGCGTAGGAACTGAAGCTTTCTTT.

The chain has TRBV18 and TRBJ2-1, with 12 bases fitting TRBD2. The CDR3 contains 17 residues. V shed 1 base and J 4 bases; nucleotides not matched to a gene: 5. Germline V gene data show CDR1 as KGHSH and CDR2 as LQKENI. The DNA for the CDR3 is TGTGCCAGCTCACCACTTGCTAGCGGGGGGGTTTACAATGAGCAGTTCTTC. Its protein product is CASSPLASGGVYNEQFF.

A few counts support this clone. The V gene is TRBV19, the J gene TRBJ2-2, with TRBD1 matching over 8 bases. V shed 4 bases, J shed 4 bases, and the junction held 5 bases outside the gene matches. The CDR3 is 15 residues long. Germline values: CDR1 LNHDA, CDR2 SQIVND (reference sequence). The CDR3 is CASSKTGEFTGELFF. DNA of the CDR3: TGTGCCAGTAGTAAGACAGGGGAGTTCACCGGGGAGCTGTTTTTT.

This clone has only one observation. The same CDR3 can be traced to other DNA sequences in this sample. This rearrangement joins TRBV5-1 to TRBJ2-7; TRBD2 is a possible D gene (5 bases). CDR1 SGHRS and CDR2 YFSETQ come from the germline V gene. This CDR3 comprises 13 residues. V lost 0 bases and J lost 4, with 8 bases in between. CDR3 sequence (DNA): TGCGCCAGCAGCTTGGTAGGAGGATACGAGCAGTACTTC. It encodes CASSLVGGYEQYF.

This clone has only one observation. CDR3 bases: TGTGCCAGCAGCCCGAACAACAGGGGAGTGGACACCGGGGAGCTGTTTTTT. This translates into CASSPNNRGVDTGELFF. This chain uses TRBV7-2 with TRBJ2-2; 7 nucleotides agree with TRBD1. V was clipped by 5 bases and J by 3 bases; unmatched bases: 12. Germline assignment: CDR1 SGHTA and CDR2 FQGNSA. The CDR3 extends over 17 amino acids.

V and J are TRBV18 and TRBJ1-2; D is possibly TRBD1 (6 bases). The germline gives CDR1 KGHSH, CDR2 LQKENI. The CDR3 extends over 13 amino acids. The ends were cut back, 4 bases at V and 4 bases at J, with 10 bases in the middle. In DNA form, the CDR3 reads TGTGCCAGCTCACTACAGGGCCCCTATGGCTACACCTTC. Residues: CASSLQGPYGYTF.

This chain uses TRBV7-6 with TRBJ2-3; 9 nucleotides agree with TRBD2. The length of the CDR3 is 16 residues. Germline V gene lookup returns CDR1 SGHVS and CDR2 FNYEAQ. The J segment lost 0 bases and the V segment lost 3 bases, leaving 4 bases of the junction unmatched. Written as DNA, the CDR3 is TGTGCCAGCAGCTTGATAACTAGCGGGAGCACAGATACGCAGTATTTT. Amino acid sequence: CASSLITSGSTDTQYF.

Here the CDR3 reads CASSPQAENTEAFF. The CDR3 DNA is TGTGCCAGCTCACCACAGGCGGAGAACACTGAAGCTTTCTTT. The chain has TRBV18 and TRBJ1-1; no definite D call. The ends were cut back, 1 base at V and 1 base at J, with 7 bases in the middle. Per germline, CDR1 KGHSH and CDR2 LQKENI. The CDR3 is 14 amino acids.

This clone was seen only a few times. The CDR3 DNA sequence: TGTGCCAGCAGTGATCTTCGGAGTTCACCCCTCCACTTT. Its translation is CASSDLRSSPLHF. The V call is TRBV2, the J call TRBJ1-6; D uncertain. Trimming stripped 3 bases from V and 9 bases from J, with 9 bases between. Germline lookup yields CDR1 SNHLY and CDR2 FYNNEI. The CDR3 loop spans 13 amino acids.

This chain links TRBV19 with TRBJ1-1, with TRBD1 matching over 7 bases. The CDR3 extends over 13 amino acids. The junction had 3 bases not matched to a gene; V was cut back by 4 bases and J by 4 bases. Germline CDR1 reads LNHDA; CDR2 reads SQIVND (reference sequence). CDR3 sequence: CASSTTGTTEAFF. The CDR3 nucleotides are TGTGCCAGTAGTACGACAGGGACCACTGAAGCTTTCTTT.

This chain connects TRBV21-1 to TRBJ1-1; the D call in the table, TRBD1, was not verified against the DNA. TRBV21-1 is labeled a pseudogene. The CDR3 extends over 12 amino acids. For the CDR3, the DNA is TGTGCCAGCAACGACATATTCACTGAAGCTTTCTTT. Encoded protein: CASNDIFTEAFF.

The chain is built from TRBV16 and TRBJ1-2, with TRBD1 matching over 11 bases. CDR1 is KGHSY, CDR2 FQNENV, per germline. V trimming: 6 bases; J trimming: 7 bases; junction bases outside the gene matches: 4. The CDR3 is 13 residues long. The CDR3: CASSSGQGAGYTF. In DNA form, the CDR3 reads TGTGCCAGCAGTTCAGGACAGGGGGCTGGCTACACCTTC.

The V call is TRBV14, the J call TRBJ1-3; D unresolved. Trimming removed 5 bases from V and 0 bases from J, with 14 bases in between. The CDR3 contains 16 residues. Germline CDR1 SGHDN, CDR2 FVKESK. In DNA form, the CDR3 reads TGTGCCAGCAGCGACGTAAAGGGAGGCTCTGGAAACACCATATATTTT. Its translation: CASSDVKGGSGNTIYF.

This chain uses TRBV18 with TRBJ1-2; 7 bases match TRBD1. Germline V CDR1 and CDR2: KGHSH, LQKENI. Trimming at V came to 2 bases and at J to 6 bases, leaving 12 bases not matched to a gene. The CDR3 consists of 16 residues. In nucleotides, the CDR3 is TGTGCCAGCTCACCATACACAGGGGAAAGACCACATGGCTACACCTTC. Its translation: CASSPYTGERPHGYTF.

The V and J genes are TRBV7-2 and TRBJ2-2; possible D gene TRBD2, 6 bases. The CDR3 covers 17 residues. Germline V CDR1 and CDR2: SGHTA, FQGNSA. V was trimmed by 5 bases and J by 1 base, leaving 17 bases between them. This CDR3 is CASSLVGGMMNTGELFF. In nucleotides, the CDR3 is TGTGCCAGCAGCCTCGTTGGCGGGATGATGAACACCGGGGAGCTGTTTTTT. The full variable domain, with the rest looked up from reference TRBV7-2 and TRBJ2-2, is GAGVSQSPSNKVTEKGKDVELRCDPISGHTALYWYRQSLGQGLEFLIYFQGNSAPDKSGLPSDRFSAERTGGSVSTLTIQRTQQEDSAVYLCASSLVGGMMNTGELFFGEGSRLTVL.

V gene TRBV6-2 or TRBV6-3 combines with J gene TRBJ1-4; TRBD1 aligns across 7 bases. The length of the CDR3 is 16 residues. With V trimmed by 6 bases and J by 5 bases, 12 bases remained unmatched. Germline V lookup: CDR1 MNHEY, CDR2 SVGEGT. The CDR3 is CASSRDRAHANEKLFF. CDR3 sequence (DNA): TGTGCCAGCAGCCGCGACAGGGCGCATGCGAATGAAAAACTGTTTTTT.